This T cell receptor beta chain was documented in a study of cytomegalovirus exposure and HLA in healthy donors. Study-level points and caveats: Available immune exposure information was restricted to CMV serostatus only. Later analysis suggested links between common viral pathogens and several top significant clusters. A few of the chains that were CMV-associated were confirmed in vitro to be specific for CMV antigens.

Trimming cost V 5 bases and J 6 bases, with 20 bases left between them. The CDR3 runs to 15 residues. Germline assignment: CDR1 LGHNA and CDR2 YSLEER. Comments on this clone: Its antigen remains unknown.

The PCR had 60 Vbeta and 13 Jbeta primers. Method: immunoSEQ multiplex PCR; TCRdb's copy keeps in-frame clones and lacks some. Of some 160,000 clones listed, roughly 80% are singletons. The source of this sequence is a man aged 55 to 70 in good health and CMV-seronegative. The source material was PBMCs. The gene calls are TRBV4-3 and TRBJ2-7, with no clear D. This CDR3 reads CASSRSAAELSEQYF. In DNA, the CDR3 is TGCGCCAGCAGCAGGTCGGCGGCGGAGCTTAGCGAGCAGTACTTC.